This TCR beta chain is from a study of PD-1 blockade in classical Hodgkin lymphoma. Whole-study results and caveats: Significant TCR diversity gains by C4D1 occurred in CD4+ but not CD8+ cells. Exclusion applied to patients who initiated nivolumab less than 1 year following ASCT. Before treatment, complete responders showed about the same diversity as newly diagnosed patients. Reported baseline diversity: healthy donors highest, relapsed/refractory patients lowest.

Germline V gene sequence: CDR1 KGHSH, CDR2 LQKENI. This CDR3 spans 15 amino acids. V lost 1 base and J lost 1, with 11 bases in between. Only in-frame clones appear in the TCRdb table, and some are missing; sequencing was by immunoSEQ multiplex PCR. The sample consists of fewer than 95,000 clones, over 80% of them appearing once. This clone was picked up one time. Its matching antigen is unknown. Time point reported: cycle 4 day 1 (C4D1), after about 6 weeks of nivolumab. Exposure to brentuximab vedotin varied, and each patient had relapsed following autologous stem cell transplantation. The starting material was peripheral blood mononuclear cells (PBMCs), obtained before the fourth cycle of nivolumab. The chain carries TRBV18 and TRBJ2-7; D gene unclear. This receptor was identified in a human donor with classical Hodgkin lymphoma. The CDR3 here is CASSPRQVASYEQYF. DNA of the CDR3: TGTGCCAGCTCACCACGCCAGGTGGCTTCCTACGAGCAGTACTTC. The variable domain in full, completed from reference TRBV18 and TRBJ2-7, reads NAGVMQNPRHLVRRRGQEARLRCSPMKGHSHVYWYRQLPEEGLKFMVYLQKENIIDESGMPKERFSAEFPKEGPSILRIQQVVRGDSAAYFCASSPRQVASYEQYFGPGTRLTVT.